This T cell receptor (beta chain) was recovered during a study of control samples from healthy donors and cancer patients (dated by TCRdb to 2019 to 2021). With regard to this clone: No antigen is known for it. Base quality data are lacking; no much larger clone is found one base away.

Libraries were prepared through the immunoSEQ multiplex PCR assay. TCRdb retrieved this table from immuneACCESS and kept in-frame rearrangements only. Not all clones are present; in checked studies, unresolved V genes account for under half, and no reason is known for the remainder. The sample includes tens of thousands of clones, with 70% to 90% observed a single time. The top ten clones comprise around 5.4% of the sample. Measured from the cysteine to the phenylalanine, the CDR3 is 14 residues long. Only the CDR3 DNA is retained, 42 bases long and in frame from the first base. The V end loses 8 bases and the J end loses 4 bases, and a stretch of 14 bases separates them. CDR1 and CDR2 (SNHLY, FYNNEI) derive from the germline V gene.

The chain is encoded by TRBV2 joined to TRBJ2-2; the D gene is perhaps TRBD2, from 5 matching bases. The sample taken for sequencing was blood. This clonotype originated in a woman aged 45-65 years in good health. The DNA reads as follows: TGTGCCAGCGGCCGCAGTGAGGGCACCGGGGAGCTGTTTTTT. The translation is CASGRSEGTGELFF. With the portions outside the CDR3 filled from the reference TRBV2 and TRBJ2-2 genes, the complete variable region becomes EPEVTQTPSHQVTQMGQEVILRCVPISNHLYFYWYRQILGQKVEFLVSFYNNEISEKSEIFDDQFSVERPDGSNFTLKIRSTKLEDSAMYFCASGRSEGTGELFFGEGSRLTVL.